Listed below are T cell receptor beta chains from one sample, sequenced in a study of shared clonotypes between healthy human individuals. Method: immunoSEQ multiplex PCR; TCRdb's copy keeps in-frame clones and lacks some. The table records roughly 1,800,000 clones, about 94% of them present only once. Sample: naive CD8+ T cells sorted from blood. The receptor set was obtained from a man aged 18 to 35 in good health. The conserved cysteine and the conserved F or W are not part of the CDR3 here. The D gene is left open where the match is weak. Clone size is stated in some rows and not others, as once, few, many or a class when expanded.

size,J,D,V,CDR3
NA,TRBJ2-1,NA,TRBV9,ASRGATSNEQF
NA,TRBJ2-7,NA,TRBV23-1,ASRPRYEQY
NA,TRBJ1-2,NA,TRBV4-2,ASSQDPHGYT
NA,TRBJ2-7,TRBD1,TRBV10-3,AISLDRVYEQY
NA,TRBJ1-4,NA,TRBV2,ASKDSSNEKLF
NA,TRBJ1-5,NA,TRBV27,ASSLRQPGPQH
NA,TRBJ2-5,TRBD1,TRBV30,AWSVGQGQETQY
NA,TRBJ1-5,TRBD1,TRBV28,ASSLRGGVGQPQH
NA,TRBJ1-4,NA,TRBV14,ASSHRDEKLF
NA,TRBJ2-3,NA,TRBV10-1,ASSEEKDTDTQY
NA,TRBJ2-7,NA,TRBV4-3,ASSQELVGYYEQY
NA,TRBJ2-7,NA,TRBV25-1,ATLQGSYEQY
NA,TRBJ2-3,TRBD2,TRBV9,ASSPGLAVSTDTQY
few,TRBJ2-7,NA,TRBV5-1,ASSLEGAYEQY
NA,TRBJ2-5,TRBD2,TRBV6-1,ASSGGTSGGYQETQY
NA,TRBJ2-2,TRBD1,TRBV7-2,ASSLALVTGGTGELF
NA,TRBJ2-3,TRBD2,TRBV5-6,ASSWGLAGEGADTQY
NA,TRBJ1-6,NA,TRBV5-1,ASSLEAVSSYNSPLH
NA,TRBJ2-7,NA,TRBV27,ASSTLSSYEQY
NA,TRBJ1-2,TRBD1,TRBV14,ASSQDWTGDYGYT
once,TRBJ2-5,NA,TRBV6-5,ASTPMESQETQY
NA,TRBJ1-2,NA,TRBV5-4,ASSTGSEAYGYT
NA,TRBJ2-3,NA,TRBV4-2,ASSPRDGGTDTQY
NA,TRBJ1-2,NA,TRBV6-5,ASSGRDHYGYT
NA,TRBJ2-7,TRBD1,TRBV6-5,ASRSGQGIYEQY
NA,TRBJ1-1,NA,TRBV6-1,ASSEALGLNTEAF
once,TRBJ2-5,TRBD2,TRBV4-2,ASSQLAGGEETQY
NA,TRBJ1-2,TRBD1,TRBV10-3,AIGDRERGYGYT
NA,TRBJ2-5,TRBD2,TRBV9,ASSVEGLAGVGQETQY
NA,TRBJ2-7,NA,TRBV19,ASSNHYEQY
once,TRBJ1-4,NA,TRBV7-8,ASSLGTAPEKLF
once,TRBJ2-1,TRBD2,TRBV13,ASSFLAGEPNEQF
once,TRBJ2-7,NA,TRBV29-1,SVVAANSYEQY
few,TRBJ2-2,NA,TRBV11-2,ASSFGAGGELF
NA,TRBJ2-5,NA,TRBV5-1,ASSAGTNQETQY
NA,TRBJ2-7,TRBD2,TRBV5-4,ASSLASGGLSEQY
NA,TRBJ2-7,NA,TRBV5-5,ASSLVSEQY
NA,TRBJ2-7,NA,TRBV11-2,ASSPRRAYEQY
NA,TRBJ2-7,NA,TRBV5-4,ASSSRGSAYEQY
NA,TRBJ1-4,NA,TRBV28,ASSPASATNEKLF
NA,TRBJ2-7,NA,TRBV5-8,ASSLSPQYEQY
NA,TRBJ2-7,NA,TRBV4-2,ASSQDDLRDLDYEQY
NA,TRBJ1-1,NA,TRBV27,ASSSGMNTEAF
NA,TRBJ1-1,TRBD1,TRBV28,ASSLTGDSTEAF
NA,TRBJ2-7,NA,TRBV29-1,SVGEQTYEQY
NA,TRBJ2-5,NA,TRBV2,ASGGLIYQETQY
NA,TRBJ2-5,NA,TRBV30,AYRAHGTAGETQY